Below are 2 T cell receptor beta chains sequenced from a single sample in a study of vaccination effects on CD4 cells after COVID-19. These TCRs' antigens remain unknown. CD4+ T cells specific for antigen were expanded with viral peptide pools by the ViraFEST assay before sequencing. Culturing for 10 days preceded CD4+ T cell isolation. This person's SARS-CoV-2 infection, confirmed by PCR, occurred between March and December 2020. The repertoire was sequenced with immunoSEQ multiplex PCR; TCRdb's copy has only in-frame clones and lacks some. The sample records roughly 45,000 clones, approximately 81% being singletons. The specimen was CD4+ T cells from PBMCs cultured with a peptide pool, collected before COVID-19 vaccination. All receptors derive from a human donor who had a prior SARS-CoV-2 infection.

This clone was seen more than once but under ten times. The chain has TRBV7-2 and TRBJ2-1; D gene uncertain. Germline loops: CDR1 SGHTA, CDR2 FQGNSA. The V end lost 0 bases, the J end lost 5 bases, and 8 bases lay between the germline ends. The CDR3 loop spans 14 amino acids. CDR3: CASSLAGTHNEQFF. The CDR3 bases are TGTGCCAGCAGCTTAGCGGGAACCCACAATGAGCAGTTCTTC.

The chain employs TRBV27 and TRBJ2-7; 9 nucleotides line up with TRBD2. In germline, CDR1 is MNHEY, CDR2 SMNVEV (reference sequence). The CDR3 sequence is 17 residues long. V shed 1 base, J shed 4 bases, and the junction held 11 bases outside the gene matches. The chain's CDR3 is CASSLLAGALPTYEQYF. As DNA, the CDR3 is TGTGCCAGCAGTTTATTAGCGGGGGCCCTCCCAACGTACGAGCAGTACTTC.